This record covers a single T cell receptor (beta chain). Its antigen is unknown. J gave up 7 bases and V 5 bases, and 7 bases lay outside the gene matches. Germline CDR1 reads SNHLY; CDR2 reads FYNNEI. This CDR3 spans 15 amino acids. The data are from a study of cytomegalovirus exposure and HLA in healthy donors. Across the whole study: HLA-typed donors were the source of about 85 million unique TCRs, which an early data release held.

Notes on the study in general: Across donors, most TCRs were seen rarely, yet some public ones were widespread. The authors enumerated around 150 TCR beta chains as linked to cytomegalovirus. Sequencing likely caused a cluster of highly shared sequence variants.

Vbeta (60) and Jbeta (13) primers were used in the PCR. The protocol was immunoSEQ multiplex PCR, while the TCRdb copy is restricted to in-frame clones and leaves out a portion. Of under 200,000 clones in the sample, 75% to 90% were seen once. This clonotype was sampled from a male donor in good health and CMV-seropositive. The chain combines TRBV2 with TRBJ1-4, with 10 bases fitting TRBD1. Sequencing was carried out using PBMCs. The CDR3 loop is CASSRRTGGTEKLFF. The CDR3 nucleotides are TGTGCCAGCAGTAGACGGACAGGGGGTACTGAAAAACTGTTTTTT.